This TCR beta chain emerged from a study of Ad26.COV2.S vaccination and SARS-CoV-2 variants. Treatment given: some 20 received Ad26.COV2.S at low or high dose, single or two shots; 5 received placebo; per-sample allocation not given. The samples date from day 63 after the first vaccine or placebo injection. Overall study results and limits: After vaccination, reports described spike-specific CD8+ and CD4+ T cell responses as showing substantial breadth.

Profiled with immunoSEQ multiplex PCR; TCRdb holds only in-frame clones, not every one. The sample contains over 450,000 clones, 80% to 90% of which appear only once. As regards this clone: Its antigen is not known.

This CDR3 comprises 16 residues. The ends lost 6 bases at V and 7 bases at J; junction bases unmatched: 10. The germline V gene encodes CDR1 KGHSH and CDR2 LQKENI. This chain uses TRBV18 with TRBJ1-6; 9 nucleotides agree with TRBD1. The source of this sequence is a person between 18 and 65 years old who received the Ad26.COV2.S COVID-19 vaccine or a placebo. The input for sequencing was peripheral blood, taken in a trial of Ad26.COV2.S vaccine versus placebo. CDR3 sequence: CASSPSWDRENSPLHF. CDR3 sequence (DNA): TGTGCCAGCTCCCCCTCCTGGGACAGGGAGAATTCACCCCTCCACTTT.